A single sample is the source of the 21 T cell receptor beta chains below, sequenced in a study of a mutant IDH1 vaccine in newly diagnosed glioma. Time point meaning: week 35, safety follow-up. Each dose of the vaccine consisted of 300 ug of mutant IDH1 20-mer peptide, with topical imiquimod. Their antigens remain unidentified. Repertoires were generated with immunoSEQ multiplex PCR, while TCRdb's copy carries only in-frame clones and drops some. This sample yields tens of thousands of clones, of which around 82% are seen a single time; approximately 12% belongs to the top ten. This specimen was PBMCs, taken from a glioma patient whose treatment included an IDH1 peptide vaccine. Receptor source: a young man with glioma.

The chain couples TRBV5-6 to TRBJ1-2; D is ambiguous. CDR1 is SGHDT and CDR2 is YYEEEE in the germline V gene. V lost 3 bases, J lost 5 bases, and 17 bases lay in between. This CDR3 is 15 amino acids long. CDR3 protein: CASSSRGAGVYGYTF. The CDR3 region has the DNA TGTGCCAGCAGCTCTCGGGGAGCGGGAGTTTATGGCTACACCTTC. Looking up the rest from reference TRBV5-6 and TRBJ1-2 gives the full variable domain: DAGVTQSPTHLIKTRGQQVTLRCSPKSGHDTVSWYQQALGQGPQFIFQYYEEEERQRGNFPDRFSGHQFPNYSSELNVNALLLGDSALYLCASSSRGAGVYGYTFGSGTRLTVV.

This clone was counted a single time. The chain recombines TRBV7-8 with TRBJ1-5; D is perhaps TRBD1 (5 bases). The CDR3 extends over 16 amino acids. The ends were cut back, 5 bases at V and 5 bases at J, with 19 bases in the middle. In germline, CDR1 is SGHVS, CDR2 FQNEAQ. This CDR3 reads CASSPLGAYRDQPQHF. Written as DNA, the CDR3 is TGTGCCAGCAGCCCCTTAGGGGCCTACCGCGATCAGCCCCAGCATTTT.

The V call is TRBV27, the J call TRBJ1-1; the D gene is possibly TRBD1 (6 bases). Trimming shortened V by 3 bases and J by 7 bases, and 18 bases separated the two germline ends. Germline-derived CDR1 and CDR2 are MNHEY and SMNVEV (reference sequence). The CDR3 spans 15 residues. CDR3 in DNA: TGTGCCAGCAGTTTTTTTCGGGGAGGGGGTTATGAAGCTTTCTTT. Translation: CASSFFRGGGYEAFF.

V usage is TRBV4-1 and J usage is TRBJ2-1; TRBD2 matches at 10 bases. CDR1 is MGHRA, CDR2 YSYEKL, per germline. The V segment lost 2 bases and the J segment 5 bases; nucleotides outside the gene matches: 6. This CDR3 spans 16 amino acids. The CDR3: CASSQLLAGPNNEQFF. The DNA of the CDR3 is TGCGCCAGCAGCCAATTACTAGCGGGGCCAAACAATGAGCAGTTCTTC.

This clone showed up just once. The rearrangement joins TRBV13 to TRBJ1-2, with TRBD1 matching 10 bases. The V gene end was trimmed by 4 bases and the J gene end by 2 bases; junction bases not matched to a gene: 10. The CDR3 is 17 amino acids. The germline V gene has CDR1 PRHDT and CDR2 FYEKMQ (reference sequence). In nucleotides, the CDR3 is TGTGCCAGCAGCTCGGGACAGGGGTTAGGAGAAAACTATGGCTACACCTTC. This encodes CASSSGQGLGENYGYTF.

The chain joins TRBV4-3 to TRBJ1-1; weak D call: TRBD1 (6 bases). Germline V gene data show CDR1 as LGHNA and CDR2 as YSLEER. The V and J ends lost 11 bases and 5 bases respectively, with 18 bases between them. This CDR3 spans 13 amino acids. CDR3 nucleotides: TGCGCCTCGACACAGGGACGAAAAACTGAAGCTTTCTTT. Protein: CASTQGRKTEAFF.

This clone turned up a few times. Here the CDR3 DNA reads TGTGCCAGCAGTCGACAGGGCGCCCCTTATGGCTACACCTTC. Residues: CASSRQGAPYGYTF. The rearrangement links TRBV27 to TRBJ1-2; 7 positions agree with TRBD1. This CDR3 region has 14 residues. Germline trimming cut 5 bases from V and 5 bases from J; bases unmatched to any gene: 8. Germline-derived CDR1 and CDR2 are MNHEY and SMNVEV (reference sequence).

The chain joins TRBV30 to TRBJ1-3; D is ambiguous. V shed 2 bases and J shed 0 bases, with 11 bases lying between them. The CDR3 runs to 15 residues. Germline lookup yields CDR1 GTSNPN and CDR2 SVGIG (reference sequence). CDR3 sequence: CAWSTGGNSGNTIYF. CDR3 bases: TGTGCCTGGAGTACCGGCGGAAACTCTGGAAACACCATATATTTT. Drawing the rest from reference TRBV30 and TRBJ1-3, the complete variable domain is SQTIHQWPATLVQPVGSPLSLECTVEGTSNPNLYWYRQAAGRGLQLLFYSVGIGQISSEVPQNLSASRPQDRQFILSSKKLLLSDSGFYLCAWSTGGNSGNTIYFGEGSWLTVV.

The J gene is TRBJ1-1, the V gene TRBV5-1, with D possibly being TRBD1 (6 bases). The CDR3 totals 14 residues. V was cut by 0 bases and J by 6 bases, with 12 bases left in between. Per the germline V gene, CDR1 is SGHRS and CDR2 is YFSETQ. The CDR3, as DNA: TGCGCCAGCAGCTTGGGGACAGTAGAAGCTGAAGCTTTCTTT. Translation: CASSLGTVEAEAFF. Drawing the rest from reference TRBV5-1 and TRBJ1-1, the complete variable domain is KAGVTQTPRYLIKTRGQQVTLSCSPISGHRSVSWYQQTPGQGLQFLFEYFSETQRNKGNFPGRFSGRQFSNSRSEMNVSTLELGDSALYLCASSLGTVEAEAFFGQGTRLTVV.

The rearrangement uses TRBV27 and TRBJ1-4; TRBD1 aligns across 8 bases. The CDR3 is 13 residues long. Trimming took 6 bases from V and 4 from J; bases not matched to a gene: 1. From germline, CDR1 is MNHEY and CDR2 SMNVEV (reference sequence). The CDR3 nucleotides are TGTGCCAGCAGACAGGGGGTTAATGAAAAACTGTTTTTT. Translation: CASRQGVNEKLFF.

This clone was observed a few times. V usage is TRBV9 and J usage is TRBJ2-7; D remains unclear. The CDR3 has 15 amino acids. Germline V gives CDR1 SGDLS, CDR2 YYNGEE. Trimming shortened V by 2 bases and J by 0 bases, and 12 bases separated the two germline ends. CDR3 loop: CASSVGQAPSYEQYF. Here the CDR3 DNA reads TGTGCCAGCAGCGTCGGGCAGGCCCCCTCCTACGAGCAGTACTTC. The complete variable domain, with remaining parts taken from reference TRBV9 and TRBJ2-7, reads DSGVTQTPKHLITATGQRVTLRCSPRSGDLSVYWYQQSLDQGLQFLIQYYNGEERAKGNILERFSAQQFPDLHSELNLSSLELGDSALYFCASSVGQAPSYEQYFGPGTRLTVT.

The genes are TRBV30 and TRBJ1-2; D not certain. V lost 0 bases and J lost 4, with 15 bases in between. CDR3 size: 15 residues. Germline V lookup: CDR1 GTSNPN, CDR2 SVGIG (reference sequence). CDR3 loop: CAWSVGSTYFYGYTF. In nucleotides, the CDR3 is TGTGCCTGGAGTGTAGGGTCAACGTATTTCTATGGCTACACCTTC. The whole variable domain, remainder taken from reference TRBV30 and TRBJ1-2, is SQTIHQWPATLVQPVGSPLSLECTVEGTSNPNLYWYRQAAGRGLQLLFYSVGIGQISSEVPQNLSASRPQDRQFILSSKKLLLSDSGFYLCAWSVGSTYFYGYTFGSGTRLTVV.

This chain uses TRBV7-9 with TRBJ1-2, with D hard to call. Germline V CDR1 and CDR2: SEHNR, FQNEAQ (reference sequence). V lost 2 bases and J lost 4, with 11 bases in between. This CDR3 region has 14 residues. The CDR3 is CASSLLATLYGYTF. The CDR3 nucleotides are TGTGCCAGCAGCTTACTCGCGACACTCTATGGCTACACCTTC.

This clone has just a few counts. CDR3 DNA sequence: TGTGCCAGCAGCAACGACAACTATGGCTACACCTTC. Amino acids: CASSNDNYGYTF. The chain couples TRBV7-3 to TRBJ1-2; no clear D. V was trimmed by 5 bases and J by 2 bases, leaving 6 bases between them. Germline CDR1 SGHTA, CDR2 FQGTGA. The CDR3 length is 12 residues. Combining the CDR3 with reference TRBV7-3 and TRBJ1-2 gives the whole variable domain GAGVSQTPSNKVTEKGKYVELRCDPISGHTALYWYRQSLGQGPEFLIYFQGTGAADDSGLPNDRFFAVRPEGSVSTLKIQRTERGDSAVYLCASSNDNYGYTFGSGTRLTVV.

The rearrangement links TRBV27 to TRBJ1-2, with D possibly matching TRBD1 (6 bases). The germline V and J ends were trimmed by 10 bases and 7 bases, with 13 bases remaining between them. The CDR3 loop spans 11 amino acids. Per germline, CDR1 MNHEY and CDR2 SMNVEV (reference sequence). The CDR3 nucleotides read TGTGCCACCGGGACATTCCTTGGCTACACCTTC. Translation gives CATGTFLGYTF.

V usage is TRBV12-5 and J usage is TRBJ1-3; D unclear. The CDR3 consists of 16 residues. V lost 5 bases and J lost 0, with 14 bases in between. The V gene's germline CDR1 is LGHNT and CDR2 FRNRAP. The CDR3 region is CASGPPLPHSGNTIYF. The DNA of the CDR3 is TGTGCTAGTGGTCCCCCTCTTCCACACTCTGGAAACACCATATATTTT. Based on the CDR3 plus reference TRBV12-5 and TRBJ1-3, the full variable domain is DARVTQTPRHKVTEMGQEVTMRCQPILGHNTVFWYRQTMMQGLELLAYFRNRAPLDDSGMPKDRFSAEMPDATLATLKIQPSEPRDSAVYFCASGPPLPHSGNTIYFGEGSWLTVV.

This chain links TRBV6-6 with TRBJ1-1; tentatively, D is TRBD1 (6 bases). Germline V CDR1 and CDR2: MNHNY, SVGAGI (reference sequence). Trimming stripped 11 bases from V and 0 bases from J, with 22 bases between. The length of the CDR3 is 16 residues. The CDR3 DNA is TGTGCCGTCAGGGGAACAGGGAGCTCTATGAACACTGAAGCTTTCTTT. This gives the protein CAVRGTGSSMNTEAFF.

V usage is TRBV9 and J usage is TRBJ2-3; 11 nucleotides agree with TRBD2. Germline assignment: CDR1 SGDLS and CDR2 YYNGEE. V shed 4 bases and J 2 bases; nucleotides not matched to a gene: 6. The CDR3 runs 16 residues. The chain's CDR3 is CASSLRTSGYTDTQYF. As DNA, the CDR3 is TGTGCCAGCAGCCTACGGACTAGCGGGTACACAGATACGCAGTATTTT.

The chain carries TRBV5-1 and TRBJ2-5; 8 nucleotides match TRBD2. The trim removed 2 bases at V and 3 bases at J, leaving 6 bases unmatched. The CDR3 consists of 15 residues. CDR1 and CDR2 from the germline V gene are SGHRS and YFSETQ. CDR3 sequence reads: CASSLVAGSEETQYF. The CDR3 coding sequence is TGCGCCAGCAGCTTAGTAGCGGGGTCTGAAGAGACCCAGTACTTC.

The chain combines TRBV7-2 with TRBJ1-1; a possible D gene is TRBD1 (5 bases). The CDR3 has 17 amino acids. Deletions cut 5 bases from V and 3 bases from J, with 22 bases between. Germline-derived CDR1 and CDR2 are SGHTA and FQGNSA. The CDR3 sequence is CASSPRMNLGPYTEAFF. The CDR3 bases are TGTGCCAGCAGCCCTCGTATGAATCTGGGACCGTACACTGAAGCTTTCTTT.

The rearrangement links TRBV28 to TRBJ2-7; D is possibly TRBD1 or TRBD2 (5 bases each). The germline V and J ends were trimmed by 7 bases and 4 bases, with 17 bases remaining between them. This CDR3 is 14 amino acids long. CDR1 is MDHEN and CDR2 is SYDVKM in the germline V gene. CDR3 nucleotides: TGTGCCAGCACCCCGGGGCGCCCCCCATACGAGCAGTACTTC. Translation gives CASTPGRPPYEQYF.